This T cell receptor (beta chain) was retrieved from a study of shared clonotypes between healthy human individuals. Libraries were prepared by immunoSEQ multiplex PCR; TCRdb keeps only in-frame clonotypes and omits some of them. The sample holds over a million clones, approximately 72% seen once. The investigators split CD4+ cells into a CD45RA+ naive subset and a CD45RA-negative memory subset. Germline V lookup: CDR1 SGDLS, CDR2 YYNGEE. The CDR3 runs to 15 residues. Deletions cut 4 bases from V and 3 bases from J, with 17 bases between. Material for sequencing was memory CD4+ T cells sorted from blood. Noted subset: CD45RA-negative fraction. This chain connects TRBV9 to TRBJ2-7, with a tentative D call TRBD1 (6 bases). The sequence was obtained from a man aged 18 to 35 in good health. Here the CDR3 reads CASSFSWTEGYEQYF. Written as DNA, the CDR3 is TGTGCCAGCAGCTTTAGCTGGACAGAGGGCTACGAGCAGTACTTC.